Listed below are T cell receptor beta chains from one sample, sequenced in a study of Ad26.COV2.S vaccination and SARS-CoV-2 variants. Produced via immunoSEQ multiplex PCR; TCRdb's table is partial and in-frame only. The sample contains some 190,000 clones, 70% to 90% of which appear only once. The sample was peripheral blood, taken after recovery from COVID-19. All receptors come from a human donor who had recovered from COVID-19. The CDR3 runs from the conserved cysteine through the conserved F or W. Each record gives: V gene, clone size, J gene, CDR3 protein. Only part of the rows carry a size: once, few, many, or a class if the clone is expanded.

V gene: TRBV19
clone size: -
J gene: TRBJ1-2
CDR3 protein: CASSMSGAASPSGYTF

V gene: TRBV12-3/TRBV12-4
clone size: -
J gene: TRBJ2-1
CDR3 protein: CASSFNHEQFF

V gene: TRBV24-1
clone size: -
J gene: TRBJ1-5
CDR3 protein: CATSAGSSNQPQHF

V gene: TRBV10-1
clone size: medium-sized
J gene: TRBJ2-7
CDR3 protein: CASSQSGRDEQYF

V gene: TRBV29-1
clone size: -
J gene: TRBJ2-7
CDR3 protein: CSVESLSLVHEQYF

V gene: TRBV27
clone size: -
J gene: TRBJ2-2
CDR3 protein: CASSFRLGETGDTGELFF

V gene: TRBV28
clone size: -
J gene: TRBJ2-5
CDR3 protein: CASTHLAGDLQETQYF

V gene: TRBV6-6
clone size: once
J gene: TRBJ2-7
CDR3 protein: CASSGRSYEQYF

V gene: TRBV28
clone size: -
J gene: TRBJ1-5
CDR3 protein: CASSLRQGAVDQPQHF

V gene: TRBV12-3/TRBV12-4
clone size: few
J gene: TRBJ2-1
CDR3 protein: CASTSYNEQFF

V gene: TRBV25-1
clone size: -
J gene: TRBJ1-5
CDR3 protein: CASSESSDRGSNQPQHF

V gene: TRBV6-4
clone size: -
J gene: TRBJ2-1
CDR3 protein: CASSLTSGSDEQFF

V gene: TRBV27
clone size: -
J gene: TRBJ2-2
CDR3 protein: CASSLLKAYTGELFF

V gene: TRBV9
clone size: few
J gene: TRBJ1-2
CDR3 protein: CASSAGGNGYTF

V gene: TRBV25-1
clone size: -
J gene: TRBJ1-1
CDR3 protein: CASSAGNTEAFF

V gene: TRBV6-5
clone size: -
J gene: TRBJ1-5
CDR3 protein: CASSSNRNSNQPQHF

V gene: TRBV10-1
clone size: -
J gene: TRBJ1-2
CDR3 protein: CASSAGTGDNYGYTF

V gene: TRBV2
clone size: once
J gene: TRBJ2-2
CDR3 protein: CASSSPKNSGRPHTGELFF

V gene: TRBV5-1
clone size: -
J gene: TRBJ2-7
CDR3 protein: CASSTAYEQYF

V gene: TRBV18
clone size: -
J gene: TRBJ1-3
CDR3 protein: CASSPVQGSMVNGNTIYF

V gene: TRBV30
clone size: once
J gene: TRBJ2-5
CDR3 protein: CAWSFSSYEETQYF

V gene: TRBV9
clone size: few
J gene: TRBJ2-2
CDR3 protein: CASSVVGTGGTGELFF

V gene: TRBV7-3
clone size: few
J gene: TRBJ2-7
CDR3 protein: CASSAQGQGRDEQYF

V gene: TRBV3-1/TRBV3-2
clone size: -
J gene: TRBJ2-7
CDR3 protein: CASSQDVGGGPSYEQYF

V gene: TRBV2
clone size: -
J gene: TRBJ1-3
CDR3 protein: CASSLGQGAGNTIYF

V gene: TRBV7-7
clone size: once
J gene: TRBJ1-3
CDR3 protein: CALDRGNGNTIYF

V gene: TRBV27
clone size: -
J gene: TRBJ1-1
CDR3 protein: CASFGLARNPCLAFF

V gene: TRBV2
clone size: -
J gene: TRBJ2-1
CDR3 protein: CASSEGKSGGRDEQFF

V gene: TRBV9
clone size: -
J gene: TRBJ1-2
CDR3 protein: CASSATSGTPNYGYTF

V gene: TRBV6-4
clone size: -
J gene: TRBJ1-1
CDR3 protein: CATERTGKNTEAFF

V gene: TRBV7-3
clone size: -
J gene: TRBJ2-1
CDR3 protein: CASSPPSRGGNEQFF

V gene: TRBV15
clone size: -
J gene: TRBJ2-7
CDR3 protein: CATSLGQGVSYEQYF

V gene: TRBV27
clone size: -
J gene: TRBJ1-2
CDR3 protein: CASSSRQAPYGYTF

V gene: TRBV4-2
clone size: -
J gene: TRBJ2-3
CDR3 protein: CASSQDWQGKTDTQYF

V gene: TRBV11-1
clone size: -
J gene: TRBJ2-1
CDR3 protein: CASRSSGRASNEQFF